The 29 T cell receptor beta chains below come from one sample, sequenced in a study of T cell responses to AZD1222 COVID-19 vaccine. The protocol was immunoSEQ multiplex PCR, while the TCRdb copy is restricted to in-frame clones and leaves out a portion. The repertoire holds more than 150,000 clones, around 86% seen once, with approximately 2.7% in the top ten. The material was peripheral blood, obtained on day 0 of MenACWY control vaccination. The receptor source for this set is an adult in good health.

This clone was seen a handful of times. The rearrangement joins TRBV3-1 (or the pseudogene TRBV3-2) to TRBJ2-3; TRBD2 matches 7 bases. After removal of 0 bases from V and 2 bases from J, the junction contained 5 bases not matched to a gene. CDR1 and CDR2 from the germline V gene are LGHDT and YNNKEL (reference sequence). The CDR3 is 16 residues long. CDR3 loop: CASSQDEREITDTQYF. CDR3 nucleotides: TGTGCCAGCAGCCAAGATGAGCGGGAAATCACAGATACGCAGTATTTT.

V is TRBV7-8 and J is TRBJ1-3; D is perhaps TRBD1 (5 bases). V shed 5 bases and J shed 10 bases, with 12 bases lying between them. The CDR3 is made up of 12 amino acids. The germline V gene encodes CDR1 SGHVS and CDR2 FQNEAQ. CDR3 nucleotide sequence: TGTGCCAGCAGCCCGGAGACAGCGACCATATATTTT. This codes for CASSPETATIYF.

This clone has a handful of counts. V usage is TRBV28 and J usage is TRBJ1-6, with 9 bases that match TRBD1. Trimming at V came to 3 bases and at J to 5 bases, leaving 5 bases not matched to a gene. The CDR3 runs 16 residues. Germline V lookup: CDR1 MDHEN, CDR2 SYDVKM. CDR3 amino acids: CASSFPGTGNNSPLHF. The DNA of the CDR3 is TGTGCCAGCAGTTTCCCCGGGACAGGGAATAATTCACCCCTCCACTTT. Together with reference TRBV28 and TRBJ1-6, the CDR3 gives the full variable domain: DVKVTQSSRYLVKRTGEKVFLECVQDMDHENMFWYRQDPGLGLRLIYFSYDVKMKEKGDIPEGYSVSREKKERFSLILESASTNQTSMYLCASSFPGTGNNSPLHFGNGTRLTVT.

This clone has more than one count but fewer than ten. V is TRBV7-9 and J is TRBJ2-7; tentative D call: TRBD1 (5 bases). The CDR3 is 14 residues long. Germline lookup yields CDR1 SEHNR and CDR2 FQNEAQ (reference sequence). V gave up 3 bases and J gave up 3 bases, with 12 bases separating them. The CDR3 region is CASSFLDKDYEQYF. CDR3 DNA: TGTGCCAGCAGCTTCCTGGACAAGGACTACGAGCAGTACTTC. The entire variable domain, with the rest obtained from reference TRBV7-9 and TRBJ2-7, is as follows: DTGVSQNPRHKITKRGQNVTFRCDPISEHNRLYWYRQTLGQGPEFLTYFQNEAQLEKSRLLSDRFSAERPKGSFSTLEIQRTEQGDSAMYLCASSFLDKDYEQYFGPGTRLTVT.

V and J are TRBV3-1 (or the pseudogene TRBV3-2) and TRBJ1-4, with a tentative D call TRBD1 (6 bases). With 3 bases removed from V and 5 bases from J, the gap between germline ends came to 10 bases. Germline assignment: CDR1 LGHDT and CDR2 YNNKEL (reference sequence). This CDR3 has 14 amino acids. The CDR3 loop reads CASSQRGGNEKLFF. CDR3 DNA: TGTGCCAGCAGCCAGAGAGGGGGGAATGAAAAACTGTTTTTT.

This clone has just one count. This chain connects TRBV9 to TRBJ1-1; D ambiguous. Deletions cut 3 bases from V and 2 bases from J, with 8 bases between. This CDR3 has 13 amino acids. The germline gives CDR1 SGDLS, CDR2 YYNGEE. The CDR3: CASSGALNTEAFF. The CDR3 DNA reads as TGTGCCAGCAGCGGGGCCCTAAACACTGAAGCTTTCTTT.

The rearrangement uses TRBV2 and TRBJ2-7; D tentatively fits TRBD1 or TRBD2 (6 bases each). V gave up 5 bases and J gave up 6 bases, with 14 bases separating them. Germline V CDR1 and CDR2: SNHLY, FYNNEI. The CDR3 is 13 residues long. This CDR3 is CASSYGEGGEQYF. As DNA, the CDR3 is TGTGCCAGCAGTTATGGTGAGGGGGGCGAGCAGTACTTC.

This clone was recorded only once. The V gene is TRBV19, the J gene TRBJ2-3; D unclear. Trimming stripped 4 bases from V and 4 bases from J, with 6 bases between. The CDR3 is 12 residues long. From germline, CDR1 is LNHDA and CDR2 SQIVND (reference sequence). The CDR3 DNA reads TGTGCCAGTAGTACCCGCTCAGATACGCAGTATTTT. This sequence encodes CASSTRSDTQYF.

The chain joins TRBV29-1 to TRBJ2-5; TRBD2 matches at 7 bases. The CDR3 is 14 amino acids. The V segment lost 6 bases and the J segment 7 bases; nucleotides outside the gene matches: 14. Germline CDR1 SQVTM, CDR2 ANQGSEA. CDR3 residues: CSVTRASGTMTQYF. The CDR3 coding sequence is TGCAGCGTGACCCGGGCTAGCGGTACCATGACCCAGTACTTC.

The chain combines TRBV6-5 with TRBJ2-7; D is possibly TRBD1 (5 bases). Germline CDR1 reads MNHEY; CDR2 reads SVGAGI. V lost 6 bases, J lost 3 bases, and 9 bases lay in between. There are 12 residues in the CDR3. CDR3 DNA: TGTGCCAGCAGAGGGGAAGGCTACGAGCAGTACTTC. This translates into CASRGEGYEQYF.

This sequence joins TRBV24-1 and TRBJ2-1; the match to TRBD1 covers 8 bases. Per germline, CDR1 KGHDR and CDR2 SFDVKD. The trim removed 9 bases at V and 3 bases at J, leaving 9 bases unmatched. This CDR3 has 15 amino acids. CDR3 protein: CATGGRDRSYNEQFF. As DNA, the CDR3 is TGTGCCACCGGTGGTCGGGACAGGAGCTACAATGAGCAGTTCTTC.

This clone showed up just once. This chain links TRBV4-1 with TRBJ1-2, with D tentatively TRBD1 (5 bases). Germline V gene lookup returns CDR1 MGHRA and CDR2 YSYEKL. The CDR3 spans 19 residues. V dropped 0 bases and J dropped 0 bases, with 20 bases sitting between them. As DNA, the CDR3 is TGCGCCAGCAGCCAAGAAGTGGGCAGGGTTGTAAACCCTAACTATGGCTACACCTTC. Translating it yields CASSQEVGRVVNPNYGYTF.

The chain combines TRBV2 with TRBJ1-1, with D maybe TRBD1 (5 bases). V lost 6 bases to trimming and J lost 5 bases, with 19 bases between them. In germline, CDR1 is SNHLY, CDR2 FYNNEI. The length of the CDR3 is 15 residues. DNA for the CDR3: TGTGCCAGCAGGGCCCCGGGCGGGGCGTTAACTGAAGCTTTCTTT. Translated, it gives CASRAPGGALTEAFF.

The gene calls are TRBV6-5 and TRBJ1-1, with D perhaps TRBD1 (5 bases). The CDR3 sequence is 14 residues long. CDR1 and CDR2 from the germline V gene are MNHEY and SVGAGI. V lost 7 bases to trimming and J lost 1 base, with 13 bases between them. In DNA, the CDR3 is TGTGCCAGCACGTTAGGGGTCCAGAACACTGAAGCTTTCTTT. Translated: CASTLGVQNTEAFF.

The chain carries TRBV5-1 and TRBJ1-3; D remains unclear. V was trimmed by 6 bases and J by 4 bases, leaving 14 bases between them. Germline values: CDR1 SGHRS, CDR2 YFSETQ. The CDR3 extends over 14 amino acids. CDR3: CASTLGDGGNTIYF. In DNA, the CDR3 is TGCGCCAGCACCCTCGGCGACGGAGGAAACACCATATATTTT.

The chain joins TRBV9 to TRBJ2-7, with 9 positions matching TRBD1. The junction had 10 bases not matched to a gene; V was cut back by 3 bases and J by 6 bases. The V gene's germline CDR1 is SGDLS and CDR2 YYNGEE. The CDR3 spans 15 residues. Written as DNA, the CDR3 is TGTGCCAGCAGCGCGGGCCGCGGGACAGGGAGCGAGCAGTACTTC. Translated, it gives CASSAGRGTGSEQYF.

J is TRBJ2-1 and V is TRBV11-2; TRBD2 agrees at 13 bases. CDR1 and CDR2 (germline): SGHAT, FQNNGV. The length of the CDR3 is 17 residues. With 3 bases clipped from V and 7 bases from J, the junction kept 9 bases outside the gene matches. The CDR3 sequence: CASSFSGLAGEGNEQFF. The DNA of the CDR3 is TGTGCCAGCAGCTTCTCCGGACTAGCGGGAGAAGGGAATGAGCAGTTCTTC.

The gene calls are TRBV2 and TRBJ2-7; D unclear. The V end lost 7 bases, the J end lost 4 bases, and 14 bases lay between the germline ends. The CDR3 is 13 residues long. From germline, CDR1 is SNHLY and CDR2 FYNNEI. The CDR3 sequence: CASTPALRYEQYF. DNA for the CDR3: TGTGCCAGCACCCCCGCCCTTAGGTACGAGCAGTACTTC.

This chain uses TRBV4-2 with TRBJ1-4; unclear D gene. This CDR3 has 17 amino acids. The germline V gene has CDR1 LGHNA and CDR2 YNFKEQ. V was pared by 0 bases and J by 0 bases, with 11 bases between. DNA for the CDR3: TGTGCCAGCAGCCAAGATGTTCGCGGGGCAACTAATGAAAAACTGTTTTTT. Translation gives CASSQDVRGATNEKLFF.

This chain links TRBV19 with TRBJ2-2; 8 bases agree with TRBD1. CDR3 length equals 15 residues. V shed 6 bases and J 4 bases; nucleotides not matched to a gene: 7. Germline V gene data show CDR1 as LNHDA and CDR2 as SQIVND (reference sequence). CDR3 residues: CASRRDRLATGELFF. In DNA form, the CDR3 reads TGTGCCAGTAGGCGGGACAGGTTGGCCACCGGGGAGCTGTTTTTT.

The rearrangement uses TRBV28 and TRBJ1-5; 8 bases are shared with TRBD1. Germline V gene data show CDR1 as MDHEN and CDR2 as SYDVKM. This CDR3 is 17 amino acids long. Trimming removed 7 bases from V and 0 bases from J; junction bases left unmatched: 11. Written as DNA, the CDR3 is TGTGCCAGCAACCCCCGGGACAGGAGATATAGCAATCAGCCCCAGCATTTT. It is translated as CASNPRDRRYSNQPQHF.

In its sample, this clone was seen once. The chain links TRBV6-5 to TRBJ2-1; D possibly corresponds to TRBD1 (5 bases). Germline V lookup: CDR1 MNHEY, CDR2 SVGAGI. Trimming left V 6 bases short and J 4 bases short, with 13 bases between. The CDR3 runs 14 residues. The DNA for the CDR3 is TGTGCCAGCAGGGTCAGGGCACCTTACAATGAGCAGTTCTTC. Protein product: CASRVRAPYNEQFF.

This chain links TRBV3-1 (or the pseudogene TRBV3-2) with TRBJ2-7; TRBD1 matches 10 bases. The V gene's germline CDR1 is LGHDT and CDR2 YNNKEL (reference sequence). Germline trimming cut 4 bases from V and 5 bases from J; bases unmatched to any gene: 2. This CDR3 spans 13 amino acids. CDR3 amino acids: CASSRQGADEQYF. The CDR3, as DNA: TGTGCCAGCAGCCGACAGGGGGCAGACGAGCAGTACTTC.

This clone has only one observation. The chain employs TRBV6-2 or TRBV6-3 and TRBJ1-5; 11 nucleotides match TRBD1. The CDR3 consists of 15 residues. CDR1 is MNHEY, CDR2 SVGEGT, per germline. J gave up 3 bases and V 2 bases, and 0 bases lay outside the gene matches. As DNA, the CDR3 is TGTGCCAGCAGTTACGGACAGGGGGCCAATCAGCCCCAGCATTTT. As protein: CASSYGQGANQPQHF.

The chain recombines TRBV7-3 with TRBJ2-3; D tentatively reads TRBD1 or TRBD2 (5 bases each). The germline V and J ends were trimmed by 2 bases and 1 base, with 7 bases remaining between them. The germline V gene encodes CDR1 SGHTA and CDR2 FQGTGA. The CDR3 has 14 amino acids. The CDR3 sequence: CASSLLGGTDTQYF. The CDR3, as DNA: TGTGCCAGCAGCTTATTGGGGGGCACAGATACGCAGTATTTT.

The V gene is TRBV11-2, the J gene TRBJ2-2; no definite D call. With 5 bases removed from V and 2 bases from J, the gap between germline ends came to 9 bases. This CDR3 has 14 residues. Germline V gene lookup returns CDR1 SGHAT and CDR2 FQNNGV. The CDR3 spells CASSPSKNTGELFF. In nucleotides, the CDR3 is TGTGCCAGCAGCCCCTCAAAAAACACCGGGGAGCTGTTTTTT.

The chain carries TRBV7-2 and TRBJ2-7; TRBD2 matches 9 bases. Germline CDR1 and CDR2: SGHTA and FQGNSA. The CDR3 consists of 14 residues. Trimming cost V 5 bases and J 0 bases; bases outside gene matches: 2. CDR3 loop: CASSASGDSYEQYF. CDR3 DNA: TGTGCCAGCAGCGCTAGCGGGGACTCCTACGAGCAGTACTTC. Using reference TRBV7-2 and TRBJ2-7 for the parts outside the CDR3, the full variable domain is GAGVSQSPSNKVTEKGKDVELRCDPISGHTALYWYRQSLGQGLEFLIYFQGNSAPDKSGLPSDRFSAERTGGSVSTLTIQRTQQEDSAVYLCASSASGDSYEQYFGPGTRLTVT.

The CDR3 sequence: CSVYDRTPTGELFF. CDR3 DNA: TGCAGCGTTTATGACAGGACCCCCACCGGGGAGCTGTTTTTT. The chain is built from TRBV29-1 and TRBJ2-2; TRBD1 is a possible D gene (6 bases). Between the trimmed V and J ends, which lost 5 bases and 4 bases, there was a span of 14 bases. CDR3 length: 14 amino acids. Germline CDR1 SQVTM, CDR2 ANQGSEA.

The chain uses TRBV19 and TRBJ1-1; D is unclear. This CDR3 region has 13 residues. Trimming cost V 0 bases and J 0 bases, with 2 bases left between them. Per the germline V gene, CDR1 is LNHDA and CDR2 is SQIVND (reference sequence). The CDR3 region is CASSIDLNTEAFF. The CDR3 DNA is TGTGCCAGTAGTATAGATCTGAACACTGAAGCTTTCTTT.